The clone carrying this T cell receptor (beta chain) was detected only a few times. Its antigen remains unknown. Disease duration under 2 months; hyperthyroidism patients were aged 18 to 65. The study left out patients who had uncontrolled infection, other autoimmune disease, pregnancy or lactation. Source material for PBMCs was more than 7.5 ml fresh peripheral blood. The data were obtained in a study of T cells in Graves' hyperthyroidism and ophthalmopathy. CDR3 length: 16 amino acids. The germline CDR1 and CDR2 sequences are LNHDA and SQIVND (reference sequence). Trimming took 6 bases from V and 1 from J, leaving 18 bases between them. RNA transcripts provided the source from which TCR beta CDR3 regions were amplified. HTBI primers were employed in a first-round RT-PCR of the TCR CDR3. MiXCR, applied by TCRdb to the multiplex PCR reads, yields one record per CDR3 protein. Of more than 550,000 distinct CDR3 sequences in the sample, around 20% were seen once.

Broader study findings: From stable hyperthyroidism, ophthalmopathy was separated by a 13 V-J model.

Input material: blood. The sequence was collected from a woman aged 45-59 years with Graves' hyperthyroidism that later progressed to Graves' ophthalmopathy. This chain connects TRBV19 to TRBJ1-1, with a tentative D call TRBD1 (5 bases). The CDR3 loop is CASSPGRGHSNTEAFF. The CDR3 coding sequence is TGTGCCAGTAGCCCAGGGAGAGGACACTCGAACACTGAAGCTTTCTTT.